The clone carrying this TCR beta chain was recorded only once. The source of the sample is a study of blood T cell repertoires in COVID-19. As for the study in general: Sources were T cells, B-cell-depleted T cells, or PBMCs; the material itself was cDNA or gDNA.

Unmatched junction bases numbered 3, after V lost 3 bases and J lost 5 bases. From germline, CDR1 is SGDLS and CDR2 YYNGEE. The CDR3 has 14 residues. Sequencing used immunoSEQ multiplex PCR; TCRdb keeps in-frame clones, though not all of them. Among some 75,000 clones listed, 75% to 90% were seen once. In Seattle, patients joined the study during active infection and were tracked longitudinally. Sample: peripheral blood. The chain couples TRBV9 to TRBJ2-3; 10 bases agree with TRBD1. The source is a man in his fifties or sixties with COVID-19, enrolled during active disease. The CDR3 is CASSERTGGDTQYF. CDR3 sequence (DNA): TGTGCCAGCAGCGAACGGACAGGGGGAGATACGCAGTATTTT. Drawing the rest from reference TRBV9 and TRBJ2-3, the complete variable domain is DSGVTQTPKHLITATGQRVTLRCSPRSGDLSVYWYQQSLDQGLQFLIQYYNGEERAKGNILERFSAQQFPDLHSELNLSSLELGDSALYFCASSERTGGDTQYFGPGTRLTVL.